The 18 T cell receptor beta chains presented below share a single source sample, sequenced in a study of metastatic and nonmetastatic thyroid tumors. TCRdb re-called the PCR reads via MiXCR. The table has some 30,000 clones, 15% to 20% seen once. Treatment of any kind had been given to no patient before thyroid surgery. The sequenced material came from blood. The receptors derive from a female donor with papillary thyroid cancer or a benign thyroid nodule (not recorded which). Some clones in this sample may be carry-over from other donors' samples.

This clone was observed many times. The chain combines TRBV5-1 with TRBJ2-2; D is tentatively TRBD1 or TRBD2 (5 bases each). CDR1 and CDR2 from the germline V gene are SGHRS and YFSETQ. CDR3 length: 15 amino acids. V shed 4 bases and J shed 0 bases, with 10 bases lying between them. Here the CDR3 DNA reads TGCGCCAGCAGCCGGGACGCCACGAACACCGGGGAGCTGTTTTTT. Amino acid sequence: CASSRDATNTGELFF. Complete variable domain (other parts from reference TRBV5-1 and TRBJ2-2): KAGVTQTPRYLIKTRGQQVTLSCSPISGHRSVSWYQQTPGQGLQFLFEYFSETQRNKGNFPGRFSGRQFSNSRSEMNVSTLELGDSALYLCASSRDATNTGELFFGEGSRLTVL.

At least ten counts were recorded for this clone. The V and J genes are TRBV11-1 and TRBJ2-1; TRBD2 matches at 12 bases. The CDR3 is 15 amino acids. Germline CDR1 reads SGHAT; CDR2 reads FQDESV (reference sequence). V lost 2 bases to trimming and J lost 7 bases; unmatched junction nucleotides: 3. CDR3 DNA: TGTGCCAGCAGCTTACACGGGACTAGCGGGAATGAGCAGTTCTTC. Protein product: CASSLHGTSGNEQFF.

This clone was counted only a few times. The V call is TRBV6-1, the J call TRBJ2-7; 7 bases are shared with TRBD1. The V gene end was trimmed by 6 bases and the J gene end by 2 bases; junction bases not matched to a gene: 1. Per the germline V gene, CDR1 is MNHNS and CDR2 is SASEGT. This CDR3 has 12 residues. The chain's CDR3 is CASRTGPYEQYF. The CDR3 DNA is TGTGCCAGCAGGACAGGGCCCTACGAGCAGTACTTC.

For this clone: The CDR3 does not end in the conserved phenylalanine or tryptophan, so this is likely a read error. The rearrangement uses TRBV28 and TRBJ2-7; 7 bases fit TRBD2. This CDR3 spans 16 amino acids. J lost 4 bases, V lost 5 bases, and 14 bases had no gene match. From germline, CDR1 is MDHEN and CDR2 SYDVKM. CDR3 coding DNA: TGTGCCAGCAGTCCGACGGGGGGAAGGGTTTCGTACGAGCAGTACTAC. It codes for CASSPTGGRVSYEQYY.

CDR3 protein: CSARDWTSGSRSETQYF. The CDR3 DNA follows: TGCAGTGCTAGAGATTGGACTAGCGGGAGCAGGAGTGAGACCCAGTACTTC. The V call is TRBV20-1, the J call TRBJ2-5; 13 nucleotides match TRBD2. The J segment lost 5 bases and the V segment lost 0 bases, leaving 9 bases of the junction unmatched. The CDR3 spans 17 residues. Germline V CDR1 and CDR2: DFQATT, SNEGSKA (reference sequence).

This clone has just a few counts. The chain employs TRBV28 and TRBJ2-2; 10 positions agree with TRBD2. The V and J ends lost 6 bases and 3 bases, in that order; junction bases with no gene match: 4. The germline V gene has CDR1 MDHEN and CDR2 SYDVKM. The CDR3 loop spans 15 amino acids. CDR3 nucleotide sequence: TGTGCCAGCAGACGACTAGCGGGTTACACCGGGGAGCTGTTTTTT. Protein sequence: CASRRLAGYTGELFF. Complete variable domain (other parts from reference TRBV28 and TRBJ2-2): DVKVTQSSRYLVKRTGEKVFLECVQDMDHENMFWYRQDPGLGLRLIYFSYDVKMKEKGDIPEGYSVSREKKERFSLILESASTNQTSMYLCASRRLAGYTGELFFGEGSRLTVL.

This clone appeared a few times. The rearrangement uses TRBV28 and TRBJ2-1; TRBD2 is a possible D gene (7 bases). There are 14 residues in the CDR3. Trimming left V 3 bases short and J 2 bases short, with 8 bases between. Per germline, CDR1 MDHEN and CDR2 SYDVKM. The CDR3 reads CASSFGGPYNEQFF. The CDR3 DNA sequence: TGTGCCAGCAGTTTCGGGGGGCCCTACAATGAGCAGTTCTTC.

This clone was detected many times. The chain links TRBV18 to TRBJ2-7, with 10 bases that match TRBD2. CDR1 is KGHSH, CDR2 LQKENI, per germline. V was clipped by 5 bases and J by 9 bases; unmatched bases: 4. The CDR3 consists of 12 residues. The CDR3 sequence: CASSSERGGQYF. The CDR3 DNA follows: TGTGCCAGCTCATCCGAGCGGGGGGGGCAGTACTTC.

V usage is TRBV20-1 and J usage is TRBJ2-3; 7 bases map to TRBD2. The V gene's germline CDR1 is DFQATT and CDR2 SNEGSKA (reference sequence). V lost 5 bases, J lost 6 bases, and 11 bases stayed unmatched. The CDR3 loop spans 14 amino acids. The CDR3 nucleotides are TGCAGTGCTCAAACGGGACTAAACCTCGATACGCAGTATTTT. This translates into CSAQTGLNLDTQYF.

The sample holds many counts of this clone. The V gene is TRBV5-1, the J gene TRBJ2-7; 10 bases match TRBD1. V dropped 4 bases and J dropped 0; count of bases not matched to a gene: 4. CDR3 length: 15 residues. Germline CDR1 reads SGHRS; CDR2 reads YFSETQ. The CDR3 sequence is CASSPRTGGSYEQYF. For the CDR3, the DNA is TGCGCCAGCAGCCCCCGGACAGGGGGCTCCTACGAGCAGTACTTC.

Relative to its sample, this clone is medium-sized. The V call is TRBV6-1, the J call TRBJ2-7, with TRBD1 matching over 11 bases. CDR3 length: 13 amino acids. CDR1 is MNHNS, CDR2 SASEGT, per germline. The V segment lost 5 bases and the J segment 5 bases; nucleotides outside the gene matches: 2. The CDR3 DNA reads as TGTGCCAGCAGTTCGGACAGGGGGCACGAGCAGTACTTC. Amino acid sequence: CASSSDRGHEQYF.

This clone was recorded many times. The V gene is TRBV5-1, the J gene TRBJ1-5; possibly TRBD1 for D (6 bases). CDR3 size: 16 residues. The germline gives CDR1 SGHRS, CDR2 YFSETQ. Trimming left V 2 bases short and J 2 bases short, with 14 bases between. The CDR3 DNA reads TGCGCCAGCAGCTTCGACGTACAGGGTGGCAATCAGCCCCAGCATTTT. Translating it yields CASSFDVQGGNQPQHF. The full variable domain, rest sourced from reference TRBV5-1 and TRBJ1-5, is KAGVTQTPRYLIKTRGQQVTLSCSPISGHRSVSWYQQTPGQGLQFLFEYFSETQRNKGNFPGRFSGRQFSNSRSEMNVSTLELGDSALYLCASSFDVQGGNQPQHFGDGTRLSIL.

As to this clone: One end of the junction is discordant with germline, which a read error may explain. The V gene is TRBV3-1, the J gene TRBJ2-7, with 9 bases identical to TRBD1. Per the germline V gene, CDR1 is LGHDT and CDR2 is YNNKEL (reference sequence). The CDR3 has 17 amino acids. This CDR3 reads CASCQALLGTGSYEQYF. The DNA for the CDR3 is TGTGCCAGCTGCCAAGCTCTACTGGGGACAGGGTCCTACGAGCAGTACTTC.

V usage is TRBV27 and J usage is TRBJ2-7; 9 bases match TRBD2. The CDR3 covers 15 residues. The trim removed 5 bases at V and 3 bases at J, leaving 8 bases unmatched. Germline assignment: CDR1 MNHEY and CDR2 SMNVEV (reference sequence). As DNA, the CDR3 is TGTGCCAGCAGTCCGTTAGCGGGAGACAGCTACGAGCAGTACTTC. Residues: CASSPLAGDSYEQYF.

This chain joins TRBV2 and TRBJ2-3, with 9 bases that match TRBD2. Looked up from germline, CDR1 is SNHLY and CDR2 is FYNNEI. The CDR3 runs to 15 residues. The J segment lost 2 bases and the V segment lost 4 bases, leaving 4 bases of the junction unmatched. The CDR3 spells CASSGLAENTDTQYF. DNA for the CDR3: TGTGCCAGCAGTGGACTAGCGGAAAACACAGATACGCAGTATTTT.

This clone was picked up many times. The chain recombines TRBV20-1 with TRBJ1-3; 7 bases map to TRBD1. Germline CDR1 and CDR2: DFQATT and SNEGSKA (reference sequence). J was trimmed by 3 bases and V by 7 bases; bases with no gene match: 9. This CDR3 contains 14 residues. CDR3 sequence: CSVGGQGDGNTIYF. The DNA of the CDR3 is TGCAGTGTGGGGGGGCAGGGGGATGGAAACACCATATATTTT.

This chain joins TRBV12-3 or TRBV12-4 and TRBJ2-2; possible D gene TRBD2, 6 bases. Trimming took off 6 bases at V and 0 bases at J, with 11 bases between the two ends. This CDR3 has 15 amino acids. CDR3 bases: TGTGCCAGCAGGTCTAGCGATACGAACACCGGGGAGCTGTTTTTT. Amino acids: CASRSSDTNTGELFF.

The table lists this clone with many counts. One end of the junction varies from germline; a read error may be responsible. V is TRBV5-4 and J is TRBJ2-3; the D gene is possibly TRBD1 (5 bases). The CDR3 extends over 11 amino acids. CDR1 and CDR2 (germline): SGHNT, YYREEE (reference sequence). For the CDR3, the DNA is TGTGCCAGCAGCTTGACAGGTACGCAGTATTTT. Translated: CASSLTGTQYF.